This passage covers 29 T cell receptor beta chains from one sample sequenced in a study of post-analysis software for immune sequencing data. Study results and limitations: Patients had higher frequencies than controls of four to six TRBV segments, including TRBV5-6, TRBV5-1 and TRBV20-1.

Antigens of these TCRs are unknown. TCR beta libraries were prepared from cDNA with unique molecular identifiers. TCRdb passed the PCR reads through MiXCR, listing each CDR3 protein once. The table includes about 800,000 distinct CDR3 sequences, 25% to 30% detected once. The sequencing sample was made of blood. The receptors originated from a girl aged 10 to 17 with multiple sclerosis.

Written as DNA, the CDR3 is TGTGCCAGCTCACCTAGGGACAGGGGGGTGAACACTGAAGCTTTCTTT. As protein: CASSPRDRGVNTEAFF. The chain carries TRBV18 and TRBJ1-1; 11 bases are shared with TRBD1. The CDR3 is 16 residues long. Trimming at V came to 3 bases and at J to 0 bases, leaving 3 bases not matched to a gene. Germline loops: CDR1 KGHSH, CDR2 LQKENI.

V usage is TRBV12-3 or TRBV12-4 and J usage is TRBJ1-3; D ambiguous. Trimming removed 7 bases from V and 3 bases from J, with 16 bases in between. This CDR3 contains 15 residues. The CDR3 loop is CASNPIWASGNTIYF. DNA of the CDR3: TGTGCCAGCAACCCCATATGGGCGAGTGGAAACACCATATATTTT.

The V gene is TRBV20-1, the J gene TRBJ1-5; unclear D gene. CDR3 length: 14 residues. Germline V gives CDR1 DFQATT, CDR2 SNEGSKA (reference sequence). Trimming took off 0 bases at V and 3 bases at J, with 9 bases between the two ends. CDR3 amino acids: CSARDDKANQPQHF. The CDR3 DNA follows: TGCAGTGCTAGAGATGATAAGGCCAATCAGCCCCAGCATTTT.

This clonotype was seen many times. The chain joins TRBV20-1 to TRBJ2-3, with TRBD1 as a possible D gene (5 bases). The CDR3 consists of 13 residues. V was cut by 3 bases and J by 4 bases, with 11 bases left in between. Germline V gene lookup returns CDR1 DFQATT and CDR2 SNEGSKA (reference sequence). DNA of the CDR3: TGCAGTGCTAGGAAGGGGTCGGCAGATACGCAGTATTTT. This gives the protein CSARKGSADTQYF.

V and J are TRBV28 and TRBJ1-1, with 9 bases lining up with TRBD1. Germline CDR1 reads MDHEN; CDR2 reads SYDVKM. After removal of 5 bases from V and 5 bases from J, the junction contained 9 bases not matched to a gene. This CDR3 comprises 15 residues. CDR3 in DNA: TGTGCCAGCAGTCTCACAGGGGGCGCGGATACTGAAGCTTTCTTT. This gives the protein CASSLTGGADTEAFF.

This clonotype was recorded a few times. The V and J genes are TRBV7-2 and TRBJ2-7; D may match TRBD1 or TRBD2 (6 bases each). CDR3 length: 16 residues. Germline-derived CDR1 and CDR2 are SGHTA and FQGNSA. V was cut by 6 bases and J by 2 bases, with 20 bases left in between. The CDR3 region has the DNA TGTGCCAGCAGTTACATATCGGGGGCCGCGCCCTACGAGCAGTACTTC. This translates into CASSYISGAAPYEQYF.

The rearrangement joins TRBV20-1 to TRBJ2-5; TRBD2 might be the D (5 bases). V shed 6 bases and J shed 3 bases, with 20 bases lying between them. Germline-derived CDR1 and CDR2 are DFQATT and SNEGSKA (reference sequence). The CDR3 has 15 residues. The CDR3: CSATTGTRVKETQYF. DNA of the CDR3: TGCAGTGCGACGACGGGAACCCGGGTTAAAGAGACCCAGTACTTC.

V and J are TRBV29-1 and TRBJ2-1; tentative D call: TRBD2 (5 bases). The CDR3 covers 12 residues. The germline CDR1 and CDR2 sequences are SQVTM and ANQGSEA. The ends were cut back, 8 bases at V and 8 bases at J, with 16 bases in the middle. CDR3 nucleotide sequence: TGCAGCACGACCTTAGGAGGAGATGAGCAGTTCTTC. It yields the protein CSTTLGGDEQFF.

The sample holds a few counts of this clonotype. The J gene is TRBJ1-1, the V gene TRBV20-1; D is ambiguous. The CDR3 totals 19 residues. With 0 bases removed from V and 0 bases from J, the gap between germline ends came to 23 bases. Germline-derived CDR1 and CDR2 are DFQATT and SNEGSKA (reference sequence). The CDR3 DNA sequence: TGCAGTGCTAGAGACTGGGTCCTTCTATCTCCCTTCATGAACACTGAAGCTTTCTTT. Its protein is CSARDWVLLSPFMNTEAFF.

This chain links TRBV29-1 with TRBJ1-1; TRBD1 is a possible D gene (5 bases). This CDR3 is built from 15 residues. Germline loops: CDR1 SQVTM, CDR2 ANQGSEA. V was trimmed by 4 bases and J by 3 bases, leaving 18 bases between them. CDR3 residues: CSVALSGGPDTEAFF. CDR3 nucleotide sequence: TGCAGCGTTGCACTCTCGGGGGGTCCGGACACTGAAGCTTTCTTT.

This clonotype turned up a few times. V and J are TRBV20-1 and TRBJ2-7, with TRBD1 matching 7 bases. The germline V gene encodes CDR1 DFQATT and CDR2 SNEGSKA (reference sequence). The CDR3 sequence is 13 residues long. Losses at the gene ends were 7 bases for V and 4 bases for J; bases not matched to a gene: 10. The CDR3 spells CSVKGQTLYEQYF. The DNA of the CDR3 is TGCAGTGTTAAGGGACAGACTTTGTACGAGCAGTACTTC.

V is TRBV9 and J is TRBJ2-7; possibly TRBD1 or TRBD2 for D (5 bases each). The CDR3 runs 13 residues. The ends were cut back, 4 bases at V and 3 bases at J, with 11 bases in the middle. CDR1 is SGDLS and CDR2 is YYNGEE in the germline V gene. The CDR3 DNA reads as TGTGCCAGCAGCCGGGGCTCCTTCTACGAGCAGTACTTC. As protein: CASSRGSFYEQYF.

This clonotype was observed a handful of times. V and J are TRBV5-5 and TRBJ2-7, with TRBD1 matching 7 bases. This CDR3 region has 15 residues. Germline V gives CDR1 SGHKS, CDR2 YYEKEE (reference sequence). V was pared by 4 bases and J by 5 bases, with 12 bases of the junction left unmatched. The CDR3 sequence is CASSGIQGIRNEQYF. CDR3 nucleotides: TGTGCCAGCAGCGGGATACAGGGGATTCGGAACGAGCAGTACTTC.

This clonotype was counted between two and nine times. This chain joins TRBV20-1 and TRBJ2-7; D might be TRBD2 (5 bases). CDR3 size: 16 residues. Trimming took off 0 bases at V and 3 bases at J, with 18 bases between the two ends. From germline, CDR1 is DFQATT and CDR2 SNEGSKA (reference sequence). This CDR3 is CSAREGSPRALYEQYF. CDR3 DNA sequence: TGCAGTGCTAGAGAAGGGTCACCGCGGGCCCTCTACGAGCAGTACTTC.

The chain combines TRBV29-1 with TRBJ2-5; D call uncertain. This CDR3 region has 12 residues. Germline lookup yields CDR1 SQVTM and CDR2 ANQGSEA. Trimming shortened V by 7 bases and J by 2 bases, and 11 bases separated the two germline ends. CDR3: CSGSRRQETQYF. CDR3 sequence (DNA): TGCAGCGGGAGCAGACGTCAAGAGACCCAGTACTTC. Complete variable domain (other parts from reference TRBV29-1 and TRBJ2-5): SAVISQKPSRDICQRGTSLTIQCQVDSQVTMMFWYRQQPGQSLTLIATANQGSEATYESGFVIDKFPISRPNLTFSTLTVSNMSPEDSSIYLCSGSRRQETQYFGPGTRLLVL.

The rearrangement uses TRBV2 and TRBJ2-1; no definite D call. The CDR3 runs to 13 residues. V was clipped by 8 bases and J by 1 base, with 9 bases between them. Germline V gives CDR1 SNHLY, CDR2 FYNNEI. The CDR3 nucleotides read TGTGCCAGCGAGGATCAATCCTACAATGAGCAGTTCTTC. Its translation: CASEDQSYNEQFF.

This clonotype appeared a few times. The V and J genes are TRBV21-1 and TRBJ2-7; TRBD1, the table's D call, lacks a check against the DNA. TRBV21-1 counts as a pseudogene. The CDR3 is 15 amino acids. The CDR3, as DNA: TGTGCCAGCAGCAAAGGGGGGACAGCCAACTACGAGCAGTACTTC. Residues: CASSKGGTANYEQYF.

A few counts support this clonotype. The chain is built from TRBV9 and TRBJ2-3; TRBD2 matches 8 bases. Germline CDR1 SGDLS, CDR2 YYNGEE. This CDR3 comprises 15 residues. V was pared by 6 bases and J by 3 bases, with 9 bases of the junction left unmatched. The CDR3 DNA is TGTGCCAGCACCCACGGACTAGCAGATACAGATACGCAGTATTTT. It specifies CASTHGLADTDTQYF.

The gene calls are TRBV7-2 and TRBJ2-1, with 7 bases that match TRBD2. This CDR3 comprises 14 residues. V shed 5 bases, J shed 4 bases, and the junction held 5 bases outside the gene matches. The germline CDR1 and CDR2 sequences are SGHTA and FQGNSA. The CDR3 loop reads CASSSQRGYNEQFF. The CDR3 bases are TGTGCCAGCAGCAGCCAGCGGGGTTACAATGAGCAGTTCTTC.

This clonotype has just a few counts. This rearrangement joins TRBV20-1 to TRBJ2-3, with TRBD2 identical over 8 bases. V was clipped by 0 bases and J by 5 bases; unmatched bases: 7. The CDR3 has 15 amino acids. CDR1 and CDR2 from the germline V gene are DFQATT and SNEGSKA (reference sequence). The CDR3 loop is CSARDRGGLGDTQYF. CDR3 coding DNA: TGCAGTGCTAGAGATCGGGGGGGTTTAGGAGATACGCAGTATTTT.

The CDR3 DNA follows: TGTGCCAGCAGCTTTAATGGGGGAGGAGAGACCCAGTACTTC. It translates to CASSFNGGGETQYF. This rearrangement joins TRBV7-2 to TRBJ2-5, with D maybe TRBD2 (6 bases). The germline V gene has CDR1 SGHTA and CDR2 FQGNSA. Trimming removed 3 bases from V and 4 bases from J, with 12 bases in between. This CDR3 contains 14 residues.

This sequence joins TRBV4-3 and TRBJ2-7, with D tentatively TRBD2 (6 bases). CDR1 is LGHNA and CDR2 is YSLEER in the germline V gene. The V and J ends lost 2 bases and 2 bases respectively, with 13 bases between them. The CDR3 sequence is 15 residues long. The CDR3 nucleotides read TGCGCCAGCAGCCAATCCGGGACTGGCGCCTACGAGCAGTACTTC. Translation: CASSQSGTGAYEQYF.

Concerning this clonotype: One end of the junction does not line up with germline, which may come from a read error. The genes are TRBV20-1 and TRBJ2-7, with 7 positions matching TRBD2. Germline values: CDR1 DFQATT, CDR2 SNEGSKA (reference sequence). The CDR3 is 13 amino acids. The CDR3 DNA reads TGCGGTGCCCCTCGCGGGAGTCGCGACGAGCAGTACTTC. Translated, it gives CGAPRGSRDEQYF.

The rearrangement joins TRBV5-1 to TRBJ2-1, with 8 bases identical to TRBD2. J lost 0 bases, V lost 1 base, and 12 bases had no gene match. The V gene's germline CDR1 is SGHRS and CDR2 YFSETQ. This CDR3 has 19 residues. The CDR3 nucleotides are TGCGCCAGCAGCTTGTCTGGCGGGGGGACGATAGACTCCTACAATGAGCAGTTCTTC. It translates to CASSLSGGGTIDSYNEQFF.

The table lists this clonotype with a few counts. The chain is built from TRBV28 and TRBJ2-5; 8 positions match TRBD2. The CDR3 length is 14 residues. CDR1 MDHEN and CDR2 SYDVKM come from the germline V gene. V lost 6 bases to trimming and J lost 5 bases; unmatched junction nucleotides: 8. CDR3 bases: TGTGCCAGCAGCAGAGCGGGGGCTGGGGAGACCCAGTACTTC. Amino acids: CASSRAGAGETQYF.

CDR3 bases: TGTGCCAGCAGCGTAAGCCCTTACACCGGGGAGCTGTTTTTT. Its translation: CASSVSPYTGELFF. The chain employs TRBV9 and TRBJ2-2; the D is unclear. There are 14 residues in the CDR3. Trimming cost V 1 base and J 3 bases, with 7 bases left between them. CDR1 SGDLS and CDR2 YYNGEE come from the germline V gene.

This clonotype was counted ten times or more. The J gene is TRBJ2-5, the V gene TRBV29-1; the D gene could be TRBD1 or TRBD2 (5 bases each). This CDR3 comprises 13 residues. Trimming cost V 4 bases and J 4 bases, with 13 bases left between them. The germline gives CDR1 SQVTM, CDR2 ANQGSEA. The CDR3 DNA is TGCAGCGTTGGGTACCCGGGGACAGAGACCCAGTACTTC. Its protein is CSVGYPGTETQYF.

This clonotype has a handful of counts. The V and J genes are TRBV29-1 and TRBJ2-1; 9 nucleotides line up with TRBD2. The CDR3 loop spans 15 amino acids. V was pared by 8 bases and J by 8 bases, with 16 bases of the junction left unmatched. Germline CDR1 and CDR2: SQVTM and ANQGSEA. The CDR3 nucleotides are TGCAGCTACCGGGGACTAGCCGCCTACCAGGATGAGCAGTTCTTC. Translation: CSYRGLAAYQDEQFF.

The chain carries TRBV7-2 and TRBJ1-2; 7 nucleotides match TRBD1. CDR1 and CDR2 from the germline V gene are SGHTA and FQGNSA. There are 17 residues in the CDR3. V was pared by 4 bases and J by 9 bases, with 20 bases of the junction left unmatched. CDR3 nucleotide sequence: TGTGCCAGCAGCTCTCGCAGAGGGGGCCTCAACCCCCCGAGCTACACCTTC. This gives the protein CASSSRRGGLNPPSYTF.